The 8 T cell receptor beta chains below come from one sample, sequenced in a study of CD8+ T cells in alopecia areata. In each case, RNA was isolated and then reverse transcribed into cDNA as the sequencing template. TCRdb's copy holds only in-frame clones and misses some; the assay was immunoSEQ multiplex PCR. In total the sample includes some 110,000 clones, none of them seen once. Input material: lesional skin. These receptors all come from a C3H/HeJ mouse with alopecia areata. As its MHC haplotype, the strain has H2-k.

This clone came up a few times. The TCRdb protein and the DNA translation do not line up at residue 12; the protein shown here was made by translating the DNA. Genes and germline are mouse. The CDR3 end falls 3 residues outside the read, so it is completed with the germline J gene. The gene calls are TRBV31 and TRBJ1-3, with D perhaps TRBD1 (6 bases). The germline V gene encodes CDR1 GKSSPN and CDR2 SITVG. CDR3 length equals 15 residues. With 1 base removed from V and 0 bases from J, the gap between germline ends came to 10 bases. The sequenced part of the CDR3 DNA is TGTGCCTGGAGTCCGGACAGCAATTCTGGAAATACG. It is translated as CAWSPDSNSGNT. The full CDR3 sequence reads CAWSPDSNSGNTLYF.

This clone turned up a few times. Genes here carry mouse names. Read coverage stops 4 residues before the CDR3 terminus; the germline J gene supplies the remainder. Other DNA sequences in the same sample also yield this CDR3. The V and J genes are TRBV13-3 and TRBJ1-2; the match to TRBD1 covers 10 bases. Germline CDR1 NNHDY, CDR2 SYVADS. The CDR3 totals 15 residues. V lost 5 bases, J lost 2 bases, and 6 bases stayed unmatched. The CDR3 sequence: CASSSPGQGNSDYTF. CDR3 DNA (partial): TGTGCCAGCAGCTCACCGGGACAGGGGAACTCC.

This clone was seen only a few times. DNA and listed protein disagree at residue 13, so the protein shown here was translated from the DNA. Genes here carry mouse names. The CDR3 end falls 3 residues outside the read, so it is completed with the germline J gene. The rearrangement links TRBV1 to TRBJ1-6; perhaps TRBD1 as D (6 bases). TRBJ1-6 is classed as an ORF, of uncertain function. V dropped 1 base and J dropped 1 base, with 8 bases sitting between them. The V gene's germline CDR1 is NSQYPW and CDR2 LRSPGD (reference sequence). The CDR3 runs to 16 residues. Here the CDR3 reads CTCSAVGQSYNSPLYF. CDR3 bases read: TGCACCTGCAGTGCAGTAGGACAGTCCTATAATTCGCCC.

This clone was found a few times. Genes and germline are mouse. The CDR3 extends 4 residues past the end of the read, so its final part is completed from the germline J gene. V is TRBV16 and J is TRBJ2-5; 8 positions match TRBD1. The CDR3 is 15 residues long. Germline values: CDR1 SGHSA, CDR2 FRNQAP. The CDR3: CASSLALRDRDTQYF. The sequenced part of the CDR3 DNA is TGTGCAAGCAGCTTAGCCCTCCGGGACAGGGAC.

In regard to this clone: The gene symbols are mouse symbols. Read coverage stops 4 residues before the CDR3 terminus; the germline J gene supplies the remainder. The chain uses TRBV13-3 and TRBJ2-3; a weak D match, TRBD2 (7 bases). Per germline, CDR1 NNHDY and CDR2 SYVADS. V gave up 2 bases and J gave up 0 bases, with 13 bases separating them. The CDR3 is 16 amino acids. The CDR3 loop reads CASSERGGTSAETLYF. Partial CDR3 DNA: TGTGCCAGCAGTGAGAGGGGGGGGACTAGTGCAGAA.

Of note for this clone: The genes and germline here are from mouse. The read comes to an end 4 residues before the CDR3 does, leaving the germline J gene to fill in the end. V usage is TRBV1 and J usage is TRBJ2-2; 7 positions match TRBD2. The CDR3 loop spans 16 amino acids. Germline V gene data show CDR1 as NSQYPW and CDR2 as LRSPGD (reference sequence). The V and J ends lost 0 bases and 4 bases, in that order; junction bases with no gene match: 5. CDR3 bases read: TGCACCTGCAGTGCAGATCCTGGGGGAGCCACCGGG. It is translated as CTCSADPGGATG. The whole CDR3 sequence reads CTCSADPGGATGQLYF. The whole variable domain, remainder taken from reference TRBV1 and TRBJ2-2, is VTLLEQNPRWRLVPRGQAVNLRCILKNSQYPWMSWYQQDLQKQLQWLFTLRSPGDKEVKSLPGADYLATRVTDTELRLQVANMSQGRTLYCTCSADPGGATGQLYFGEGSKLTVL.

To note about this clone: At residue 12, TCRdb's protein is not the same as the translated DNA, so the protein here was read from the DNA. The genes are named according to mouse. With the read ending 3 residues before the CDR3 end, the germline J gene is used to fill in that end. The chain links TRBV1 to TRBJ1-6; unclear D gene. TRBJ1-6 is an ORF, with its function uncertain. This CDR3 is 15 amino acids long. Deletions cut 0 bases from V and 4 bases from J, with 7 bases between. The germline V gene has CDR1 NSQYPW and CDR2 LRSPGD (reference sequence). The part of the CDR3 DNA that was read is TGCACCTGCAGTGCAGATGGGTTTTATAATTCGCCC. Its protein product is CTCSADGFYNSP. The CDR3 reads in full as CTCSADGFYNSPLYF.

As regards this clone: The germline gene is not matched at one end of the junction; a read error may be the cause. Here the gene names and germline are mouse. The read halts 4 residues ahead of the CDR3 end, with the missing end drawn from the germline J gene. The chain links TRBV13-2 to TRBJ2-7; 7 nucleotides agree with TRBD2. Germline CDR1 and CDR2: NNHNN and SYGAGS (reference sequence). This CDR3 region has 15 residues. CDR3 bases read: TGTGCCATCGGTGATGTCTGGGGGACGAGGTAT. Translating it yields CAIGDVWGTRY. The whole CDR3 region reads CAIGDVWGTRYEQYF.